One sample yielded the 18 T cell receptor beta chains listed below, sequenced in a study of T cells expressing NK-cell markers. Using the 5' RACE reads, TCRdb records one entry per CDR3 protein without DNA. Its listing shows 140,000 to 150,000 distinct CDR3 sequences. Source material: blood T cells: a sorted CD56 or NKG2C T cell subset, CD4+ or CD8+ T cells, or bulk PBMC T cells (not recorded which). The receptors shown here come from a man between 18 and 35 years old in good health.

This sequence joins TRBV7-9 and TRBJ2-3; the TCRdb D gene call, TRBD2, has no DNA to confirm it. From germline, CDR1 is SEHNR and CDR2 FQNEAQ (reference sequence). The CDR3 consists of 15 residues. The CDR3: CASSHWRGDTDTQYF.

J is TRBJ2-1 and V is TRBV5-1; TCRdb designates TRBD2, a call that cannot be tested without DNA. Germline loops: CDR1 SGHRS, CDR2 YFSETQ. This CDR3 contains 17 residues. The CDR3 here is CASSSSLDYGSYNEQFF.

This sequence joins TRBV27 and TRBJ2-3. The CDR3 runs to 15 residues. Per germline, CDR1 MNHEY and CDR2 SMNVEV (reference sequence). CDR3 protein: CASSLSSPYADTQYF.

This chain connects TRBV29-1 to TRBJ1-2. The germline V gene encodes CDR1 SQVTM and CDR2 ANQGSEA. This CDR3 is 11 amino acids long. CDR3 region: CSVDGQRGYTF. Drawing the rest from reference TRBV29-1 and TRBJ1-2, the complete variable domain is SAVISQKPSRDICQRGTSLTIQCQVDSQVTMMFWYRQQPGQSLTLIATANQGSEATYESGFVIDKFPISRPNLTFSTLTVSNMSPEDSSIYLCSVDGQRGYTFGSGTRLTVV.

The rearrangement links TRBV7-9 to TRBJ1-2. This CDR3 is built from 17 residues. Germline assignment: CDR1 SEHNR and CDR2 FQNEAQ (reference sequence). The CDR3 spells CASSSTRGGRPNYGYTF.

The V call is TRBV5-6, the J call TRBJ2-6. CDR1 is SGHDT, CDR2 YYEEEE, per germline. The CDR3 sequence is 15 residues long. The CDR3 loop reads CASIPWTSGANVLTF.

The chain uses TRBV5-1 and TRBJ2-1; TCRdb returns TRBD2, unconfirmable since there is no DNA. CDR3 length: 13 residues. Germline values: CDR1 SGHRS, CDR2 YFSETQ. CDR3 region: CASRASGSDEQFF.

The CDR3 here is CASSLVLALKYNEQFF. The V and J genes are TRBV11-3 and TRBJ2-1; the TCRdb D gene call, TRBD2, has no DNA to confirm it. The V gene's germline CDR1 is SGHNT and CDR2 YENEEA. CDR3 length: 16 amino acids. Drawing the rest from reference TRBV11-3 and TRBJ2-1, the complete variable domain is EAGVVQSPRYKIIEKKQPVAFWCNPISGHNTLYWYLQNLGQGPELLIRYENEEAVDDSQLPKDRFSAERLKGVDSTLKIQPAELGDSAVYLCASSLVLALKYNEQFFGPGTRLTVL.

The V gene is TRBV5-1, the J gene TRBJ2-1. The CDR3 totals 15 residues. Germline V gene lookup returns CDR1 SGHRS and CDR2 YFSETQ. The chain's CDR3 is CASSHAEVPYNEQFF.

The chain links TRBV24-1 to TRBJ2-3. Germline CDR1 reads KGHDR; CDR2 reads SFDVKD. This CDR3 region has 13 residues. The CDR3 region is CATSDLARDTQYF.

The chain recombines TRBV11-2 with TRBJ1-1; TCRdb selects TRBD1, and the lack of DNA leaves this call unchecked. In germline, CDR1 is SGHAT, CDR2 FQNNGV. The CDR3 totals 13 residues. CDR3: CASSLGGQKEAFF.

This chain connects TRBV28 to TRBJ2-7. The CDR3 length is 12 residues. In germline, CDR1 is MDHEN, CDR2 SYDVKM. The CDR3 region is CASSLAGQEQYF.

This chain joins TRBV20-1 and TRBJ2-7; TCRdb returns TRBD1, unconfirmable since there is no DNA. The CDR3 extends over 14 amino acids. Germline-derived CDR1 and CDR2 are DFQATT and SNEGSKA (reference sequence). CDR3 region: CSARDWQGTYEQYF.

The chain couples TRBV7-6 to TRBJ2-1; TCRdb proposes TRBD2, but this gene call is untestable without DNA. This CDR3 has 17 residues. Germline V gene sequence: CDR1 SGHVS, CDR2 FNYEAQ. This chain's CDR3 is CASSLASGGHSYNEQFF.

This rearrangement joins TRBV30 to TRBJ2-1; the D call of TRBD2 rests on TCRdb alone, since no DNA is present to check it. CDR1 GTSNPN and CDR2 SVGIG come from the germline V gene (reference sequence). The CDR3 is made up of 11 amino acids. CDR3 in amino acids: CAWTSGLVLFF.

The chain is built from TRBV6-5 and TRBJ2-3; TCRdb proposes TRBD1, but this gene call is untestable without DNA. The length of the CDR3 is 11 residues. Germline V gene lookup returns CDR1 MNHEY and CDR2 SVGAGI. CDR3 protein: CASTGTGRQYF.

The chain carries TRBV2 and TRBJ1-1. The CDR3 sequence is 11 residues long. The V gene's germline CDR1 is SNHLY and CDR2 FYNNEI. CDR3 protein: CASSVNTEAFF. The variable domain in full, completed from reference TRBV2 and TRBJ1-1, reads EPEVTQTPSHQVTQMGQEVILRCVPISNHLYFYWYRQILGQKVEFLVSFYNNEISEKSEIFDDQFSVERPDGSNFTLKIRSTKLEDSAMYFCASSVNTEAFFGQGTRLTVV.

The chain recombines TRBV20-1 with TRBJ2-1. The germline V gene has CDR1 DFQATT and CDR2 SNEGSKA (reference sequence). The CDR3 spans 13 residues. CDR3 residues: CSANTGSYNEQFF.